Following are 2 T cell receptor beta chains from one sample sequenced in a study of beta chain features in type 1 diabetes. The investigators reverse transcribed all of the isolated RNA, so they sequenced expressed TCRB transcripts. The data were produced by immunoSEQ multiplex PCR, yet TCRdb's version contains in-frame clones alone and is incomplete. The sample has around 280,000 clones; 7% to 9% are singletons. The source material was central memory CD4+ T cells from blood. Every receptor here comes from a woman aged 18-30 years in good health.

This CDR3 is CASSLVQETQYF. The CDR3 region has the DNA TGTGCCAGCAGCTTAGTCCAAGAGACCCAGTACTTC. The chain couples TRBV11-3 to TRBJ2-5; D unclear. Germline CDR1 reads SGHNT; CDR2 reads YENEEA. The CDR3 has 12 amino acids. Trimming took 1 base from V and 1 from J, leaving 1 base between them.

This clone appeared a few times. The chain links TRBV9 to TRBJ2-2; 9 bases are a match to TRBD2. Germline CDR1 SGDLS, CDR2 YYNGEE. The V gene end was trimmed by 4 bases and the J gene end by 5 bases; junction bases not matched to a gene: 18. This CDR3 has 19 residues. The CDR3 DNA follows: TGTGCCAGCAGCCAAAAGAGGCCTAGCGGGGCGAGAGGGACCGGGGAGCTGTTTTTT. Translating it yields CASSQKRPSGARGTGELFF.